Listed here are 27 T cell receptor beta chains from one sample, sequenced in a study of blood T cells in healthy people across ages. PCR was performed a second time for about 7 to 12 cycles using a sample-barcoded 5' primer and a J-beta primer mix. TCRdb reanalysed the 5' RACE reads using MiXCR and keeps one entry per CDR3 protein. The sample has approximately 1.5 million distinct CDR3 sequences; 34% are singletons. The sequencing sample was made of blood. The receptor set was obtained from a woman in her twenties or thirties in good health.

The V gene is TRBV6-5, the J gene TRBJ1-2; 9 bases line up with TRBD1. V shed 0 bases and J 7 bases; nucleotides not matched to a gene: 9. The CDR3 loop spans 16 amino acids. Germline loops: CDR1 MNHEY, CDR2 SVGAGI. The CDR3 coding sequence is TGTGCCAGCAGTTACTCGACAGGGGGAATTTTTTCTGGCTACACCTTC. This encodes CASSYSTGGIFSGYTF.

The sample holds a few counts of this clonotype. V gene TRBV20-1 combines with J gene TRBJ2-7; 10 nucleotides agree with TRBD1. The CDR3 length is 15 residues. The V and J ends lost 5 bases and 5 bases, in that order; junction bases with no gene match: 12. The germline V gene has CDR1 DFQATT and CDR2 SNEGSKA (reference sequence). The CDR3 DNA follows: TGCAGTGCTGTCCGGGACAGGGGAGAAGCCCACGAGCAGTACTTC. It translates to CSAVRDRGEAHEQYF.

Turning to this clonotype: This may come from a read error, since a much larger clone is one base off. CDR3 nucleotides: TGCAGCATTCGTGGTACTTCCTACAATGAGCAGTTCTTC. This gives the protein CSIRGTSYNEQFF. The chain employs TRBV29-1 and TRBJ2-1; no reliable D call. The CDR3 totals 13 residues. Looked up from germline, CDR1 is SQVTM and CDR2 is ANQGSEA. Trimming removed 8 bases at V and 1 base at J, with 12 bases between.

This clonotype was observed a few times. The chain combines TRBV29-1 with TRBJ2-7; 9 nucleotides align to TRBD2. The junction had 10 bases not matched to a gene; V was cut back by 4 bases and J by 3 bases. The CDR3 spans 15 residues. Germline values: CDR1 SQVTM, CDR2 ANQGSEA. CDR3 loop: CSVVWSGGPSYEQYF. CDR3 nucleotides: TGCAGCGTTGTCTGGAGCGGGGGGCCTAGCTACGAGCAGTACTTC.

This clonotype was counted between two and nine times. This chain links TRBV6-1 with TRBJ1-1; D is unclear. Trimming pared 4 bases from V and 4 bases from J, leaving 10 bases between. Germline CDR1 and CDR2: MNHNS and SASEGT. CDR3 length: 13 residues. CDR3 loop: CASSGISGTEAFF. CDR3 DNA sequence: TGTGCCAGCAGTGGCATTTCGGGCACTGAAGCTTTCTTT.

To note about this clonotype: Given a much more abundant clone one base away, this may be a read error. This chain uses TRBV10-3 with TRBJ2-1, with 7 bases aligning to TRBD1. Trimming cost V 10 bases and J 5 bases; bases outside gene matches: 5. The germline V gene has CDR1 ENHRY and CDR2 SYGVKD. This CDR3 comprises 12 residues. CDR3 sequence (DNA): TGTGCCAGCACCGACAGGGACAATGAGCAGTTCTTC. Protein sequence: CASTDRDNEQFF.

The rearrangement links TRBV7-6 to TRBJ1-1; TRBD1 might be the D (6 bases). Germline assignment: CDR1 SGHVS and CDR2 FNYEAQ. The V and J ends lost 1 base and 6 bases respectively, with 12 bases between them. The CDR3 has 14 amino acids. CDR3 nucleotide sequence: TGTGCCAGCAGCTTAGTCGGGGGGGCGGCTGAAGCTTTCTTT. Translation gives CASSLVGGAAEAFF.

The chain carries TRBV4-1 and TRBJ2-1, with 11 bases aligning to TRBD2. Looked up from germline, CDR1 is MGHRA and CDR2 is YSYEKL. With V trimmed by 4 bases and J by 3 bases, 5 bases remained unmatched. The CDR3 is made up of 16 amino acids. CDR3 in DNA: TGCGCCAGCAGCCTACGACTAGCGGGGAGCTACAATGAGCAGTTCTTC. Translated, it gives CASSLRLAGSYNEQFF.

This chain's CDR3 is CASGKGSLLNEQFF. CDR3 DNA sequence: TGTGCCAGCGGGAAGGGGAGCCTCCTCAATGAGCAGTTCTTC. The chain couples TRBV2 to TRBJ2-1; D assignment may be TRBD1 or TRBD2 (5 bases each). CDR3 length: 14 residues. From germline, CDR1 is SNHLY and CDR2 FYNNEI. The germline V and J ends were trimmed by 8 bases and 6 bases, with 17 bases remaining between them.

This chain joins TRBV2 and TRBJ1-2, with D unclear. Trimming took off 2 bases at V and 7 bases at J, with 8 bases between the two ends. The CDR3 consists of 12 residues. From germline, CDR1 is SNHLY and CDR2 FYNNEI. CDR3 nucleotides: TGTGCCAGCAGTGAACCAAAGGGTGGCTACACCTTC. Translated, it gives CASSEPKGGYTF.

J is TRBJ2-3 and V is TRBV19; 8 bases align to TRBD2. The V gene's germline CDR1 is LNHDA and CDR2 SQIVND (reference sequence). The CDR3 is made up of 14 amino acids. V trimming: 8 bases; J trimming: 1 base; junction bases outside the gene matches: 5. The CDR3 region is CASQTTSGTDTQYF. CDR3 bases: TGTGCCAGTCAGACGACTAGCGGCACAGATACGCAGTATTTT. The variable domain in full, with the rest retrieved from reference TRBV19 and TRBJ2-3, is DGGITQSPKYLFRKEGQNVTLSCEQNLNHDAMYWYRQDPGQGLRLIYYSQIVNDFQKGDIAEGYSVSREKKESFPLTVTSAQKNPTAFYLCASQTTSGTDTQYFGPGTRLTVL.

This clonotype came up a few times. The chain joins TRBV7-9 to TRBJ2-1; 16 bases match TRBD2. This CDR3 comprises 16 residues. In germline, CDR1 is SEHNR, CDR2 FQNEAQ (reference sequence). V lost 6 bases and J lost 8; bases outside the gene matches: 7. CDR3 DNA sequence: TGTGCCAGCAGACCGGGACTAGCGGGGGGGCCGTATGAGCAGTTCTTC. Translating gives CASRPGLAGGPYEQFF.

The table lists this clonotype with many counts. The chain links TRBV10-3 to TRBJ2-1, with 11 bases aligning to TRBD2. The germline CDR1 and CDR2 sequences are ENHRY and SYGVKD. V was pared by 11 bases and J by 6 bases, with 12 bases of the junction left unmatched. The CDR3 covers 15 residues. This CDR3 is CAVAGGPSSANEQFF. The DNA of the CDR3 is TGTGCCGTAGCGGGGGGGCCGAGTAGCGCCAATGAGCAGTTCTTC.

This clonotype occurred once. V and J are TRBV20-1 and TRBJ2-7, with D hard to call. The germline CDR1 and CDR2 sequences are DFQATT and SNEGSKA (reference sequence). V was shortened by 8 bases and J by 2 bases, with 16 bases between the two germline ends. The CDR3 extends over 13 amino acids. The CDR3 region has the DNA TGCAGTACTCGCCCCTGGGCGACCTACGAGCAGTACTTC. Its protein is CSTRPWATYEQYF.

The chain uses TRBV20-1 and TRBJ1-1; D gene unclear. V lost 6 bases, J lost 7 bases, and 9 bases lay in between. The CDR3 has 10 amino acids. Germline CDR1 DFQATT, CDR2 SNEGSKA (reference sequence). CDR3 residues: CSAPSFEAFF. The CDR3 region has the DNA TGCAGTGCGCCCTCTTTTGAAGCTTTCTTT.

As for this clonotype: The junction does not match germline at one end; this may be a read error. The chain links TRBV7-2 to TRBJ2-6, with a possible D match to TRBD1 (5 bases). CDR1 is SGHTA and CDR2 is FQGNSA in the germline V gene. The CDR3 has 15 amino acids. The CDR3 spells CASSLYGVGANFLTF. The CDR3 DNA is TGTGCCAGCAGCTTATATGGGGTTGGGGCCAACTTCCTGACTTTC.

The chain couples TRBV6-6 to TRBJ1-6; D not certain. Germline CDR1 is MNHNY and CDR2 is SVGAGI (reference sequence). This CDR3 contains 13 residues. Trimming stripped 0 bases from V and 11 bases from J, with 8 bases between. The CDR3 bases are TGTGCCAGCAGTTACTCGGAAGGAGCACCCCTCCACTTT. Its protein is CASSYSEGAPLHF.

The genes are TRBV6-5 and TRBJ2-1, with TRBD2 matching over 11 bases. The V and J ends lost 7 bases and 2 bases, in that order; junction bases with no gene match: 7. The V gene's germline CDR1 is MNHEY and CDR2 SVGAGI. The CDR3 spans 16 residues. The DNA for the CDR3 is TGTGCCAGCACCAACCTAGCGGGAGGACCCTACAATGAGCAGTTCTTC. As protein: CASTNLAGGPYNEQFF.

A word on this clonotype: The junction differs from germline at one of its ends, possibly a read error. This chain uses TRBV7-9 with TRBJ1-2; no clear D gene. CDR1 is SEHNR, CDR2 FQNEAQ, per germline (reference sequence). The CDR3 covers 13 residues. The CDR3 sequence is CASSLKGNYGHTF. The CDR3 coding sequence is TGTGCCAGCAGCTTAAAGGGAAACTATGGCCACACCTTC. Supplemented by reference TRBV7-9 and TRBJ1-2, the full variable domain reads DTGVSQNPRHKITKRGQNVTFRCDPISEHNRLYWYRQTLGQGPEFLTYFQNEAQLEKSRLLSDRFSAERPKGSFSTLEIQRTEQGDSAMYLCASSLKGNYGHTFGSGTRLTVV.

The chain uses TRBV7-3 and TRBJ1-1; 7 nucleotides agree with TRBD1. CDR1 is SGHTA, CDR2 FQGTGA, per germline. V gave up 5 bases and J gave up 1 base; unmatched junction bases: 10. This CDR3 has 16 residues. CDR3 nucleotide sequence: TGTGCCAGCAGCCCACCGGGACAGAAGACGAACACTGAAGCTTTCTTT. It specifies CASSPPGQKTNTEAFF.

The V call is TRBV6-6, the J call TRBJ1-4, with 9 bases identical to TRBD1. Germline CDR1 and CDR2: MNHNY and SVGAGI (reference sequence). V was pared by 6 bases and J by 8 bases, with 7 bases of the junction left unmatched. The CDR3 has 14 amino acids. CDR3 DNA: TGTGCCAGCAGCAAACAGGGGGCGGACGAAAAACTGTTTTTT. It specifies CASSKQGADEKLFF.

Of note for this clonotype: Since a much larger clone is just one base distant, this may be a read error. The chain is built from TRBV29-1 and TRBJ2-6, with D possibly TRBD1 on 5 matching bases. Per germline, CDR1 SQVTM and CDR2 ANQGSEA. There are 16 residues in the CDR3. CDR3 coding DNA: TGCAGCGTGCTCCCTGACGGAACCTCTGGGGCCAACGCCCTGACTTTC. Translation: CSVLPDGTSGANALTF. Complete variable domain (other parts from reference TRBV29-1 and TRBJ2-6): SAVISQKPSRDICQRGTSLTIQCQVDSQVTMMFWYRQQPGQSLTLIATANQGSEATYESGFVIDKFPISRPNLTFSTLTVSNMSPEDSSIYLCSVLPDGTSGANALTFGAGSRLTVL.

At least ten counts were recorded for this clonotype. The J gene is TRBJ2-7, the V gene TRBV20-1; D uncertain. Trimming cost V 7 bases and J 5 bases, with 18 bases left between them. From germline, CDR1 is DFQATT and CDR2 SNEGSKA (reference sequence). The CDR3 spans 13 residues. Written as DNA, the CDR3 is TGCAGTGTCCCGTTGGCCTTGAGCGACGAGCAGTACTTC. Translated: CSVPLALSDEQYF.

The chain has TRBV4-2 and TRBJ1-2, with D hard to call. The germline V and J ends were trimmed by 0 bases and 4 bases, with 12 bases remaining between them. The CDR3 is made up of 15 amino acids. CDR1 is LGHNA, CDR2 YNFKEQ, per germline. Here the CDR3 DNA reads TGTGCCAGCAGCCAAGATTCGGGCGGGAGCTATGGCTACACCTTC. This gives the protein CASSQDSGGSYGYTF.

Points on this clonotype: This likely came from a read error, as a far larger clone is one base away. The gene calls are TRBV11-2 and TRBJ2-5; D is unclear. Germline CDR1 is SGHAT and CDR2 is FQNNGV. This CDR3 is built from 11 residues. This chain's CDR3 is CASSRQEAQYF. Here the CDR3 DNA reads TGTGCCAGCAGCCGCCAAGAGGCCCAGTACTTC.

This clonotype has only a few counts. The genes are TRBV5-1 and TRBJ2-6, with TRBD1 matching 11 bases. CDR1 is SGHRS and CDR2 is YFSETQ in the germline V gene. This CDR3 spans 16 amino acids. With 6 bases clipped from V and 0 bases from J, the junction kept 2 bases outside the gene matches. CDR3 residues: CASTGQGASGANVLTF. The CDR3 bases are TGCGCCAGCACTGGACAGGGGGCCTCTGGGGCCAACGTCCTGACTTTC.

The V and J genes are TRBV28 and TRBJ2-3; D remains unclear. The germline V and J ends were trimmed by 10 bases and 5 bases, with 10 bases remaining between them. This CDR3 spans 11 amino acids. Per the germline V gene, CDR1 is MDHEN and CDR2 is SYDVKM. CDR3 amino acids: CATRRVDTQYF. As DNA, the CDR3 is TGTGCCACCCGACGAGTAGATACGCAGTATTTT.